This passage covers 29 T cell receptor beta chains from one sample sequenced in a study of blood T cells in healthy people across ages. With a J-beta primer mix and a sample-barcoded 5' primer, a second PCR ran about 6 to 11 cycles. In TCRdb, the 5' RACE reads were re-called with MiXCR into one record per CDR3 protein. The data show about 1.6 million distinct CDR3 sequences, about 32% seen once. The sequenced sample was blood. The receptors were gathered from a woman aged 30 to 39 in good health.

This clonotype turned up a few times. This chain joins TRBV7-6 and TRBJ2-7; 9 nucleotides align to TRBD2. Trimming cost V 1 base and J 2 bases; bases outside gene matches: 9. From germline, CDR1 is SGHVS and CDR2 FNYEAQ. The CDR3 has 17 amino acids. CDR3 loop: CASSLVSSSGSTYEQYF. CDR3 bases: TGTGCCAGCAGCTTAGTAAGCAGTAGCGGGAGTACCTACGAGCAGTACTTC.

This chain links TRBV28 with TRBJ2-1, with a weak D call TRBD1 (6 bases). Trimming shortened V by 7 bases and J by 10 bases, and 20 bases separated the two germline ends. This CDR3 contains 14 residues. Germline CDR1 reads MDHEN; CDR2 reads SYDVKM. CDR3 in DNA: TGTGCCAGCAACCAACTGGGACAAGGTTACGAGCAGTTCTTC. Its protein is CASNQLGQGYEQFF. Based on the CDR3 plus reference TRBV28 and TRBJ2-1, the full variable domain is DVKVTQSSRYLVKRTGEKVFLECVQDMDHENMFWYRQDPGLGLRLIYFSYDVKMKEKGDIPEGYSVSREKKERFSLILESASTNQTSMYLCASNQLGQGYEQFFGPGTRLTVL.

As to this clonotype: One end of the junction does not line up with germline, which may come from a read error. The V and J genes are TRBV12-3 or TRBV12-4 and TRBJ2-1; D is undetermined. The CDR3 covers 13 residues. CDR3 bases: TGTGCCAGCAGCCCAATCTCCTTCAATGAGCAGTTCTTC. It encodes CASSPISFNEQFF.

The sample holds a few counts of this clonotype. CDR3 region: CASSYSARINYGYTF. As DNA, the CDR3 is TGTGCCAGCAGTTACTCCGCCCGGATTAACTATGGCTACACCTTC. J is TRBJ1-2 and V is TRBV6-6; no firm D call. The V end was cut by 0 bases, the J end by 1 base, with 9 bases between. The germline gives CDR1 MNHNY, CDR2 SVGAGI (reference sequence). The CDR3 runs to 15 residues.

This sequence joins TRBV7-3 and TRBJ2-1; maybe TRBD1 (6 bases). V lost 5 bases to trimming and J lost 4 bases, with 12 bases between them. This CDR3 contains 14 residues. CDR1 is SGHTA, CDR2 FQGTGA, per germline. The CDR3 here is CASSMSRGYNEQFF. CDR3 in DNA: TGTGCCAGCAGCATGAGCAGGGGTTACAATGAGCAGTTCTTC.

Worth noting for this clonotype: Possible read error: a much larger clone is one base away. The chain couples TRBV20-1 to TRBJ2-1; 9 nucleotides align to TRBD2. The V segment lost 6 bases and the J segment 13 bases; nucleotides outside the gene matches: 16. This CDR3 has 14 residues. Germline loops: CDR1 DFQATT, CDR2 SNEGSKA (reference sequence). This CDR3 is CSARSGLAIETQFF. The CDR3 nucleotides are TGCAGTGCCAGATCGGGACTAGCTATTGAGACCCAGTTCTTC.

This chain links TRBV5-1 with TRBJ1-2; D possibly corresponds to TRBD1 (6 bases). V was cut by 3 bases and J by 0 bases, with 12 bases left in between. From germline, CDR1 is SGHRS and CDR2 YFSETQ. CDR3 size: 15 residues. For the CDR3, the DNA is TGCGCCAGCAGCTCGGACAGTTTAGCTAACTATGGCTACACCTTC. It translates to CASSSDSLANYGYTF.

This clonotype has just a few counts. CDR3 coding DNA: TGTGCCAGCACCGTTGTAGTTGGGAGCTACGAGCAGTACTTC. As protein: CASTVVVGSYEQYF. J is TRBJ2-7 and V is TRBV6-1, with D possibly TRBD2 on 5 matching bases. This CDR3 region has 14 residues. V lost 7 bases to trimming and J lost 3 bases, with 16 bases between them. The germline CDR1 and CDR2 sequences are MNHNS and SASEGT.

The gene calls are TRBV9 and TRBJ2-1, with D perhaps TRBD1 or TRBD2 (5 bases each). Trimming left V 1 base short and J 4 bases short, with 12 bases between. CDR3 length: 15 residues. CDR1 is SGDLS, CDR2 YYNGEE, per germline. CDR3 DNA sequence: TGTGCCAGCAGCGTAAAGGGGACCCTTTACAATGAGCAGTTCTTC. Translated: CASSVKGTLYNEQFF.

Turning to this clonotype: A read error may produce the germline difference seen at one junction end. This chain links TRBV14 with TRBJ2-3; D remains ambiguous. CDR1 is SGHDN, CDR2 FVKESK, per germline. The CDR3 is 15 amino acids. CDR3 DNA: TGTGCCGGCAGCCAATGCGTTTCTAGCACAGATACGCAGTATTTT. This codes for CAGSQCVSSTDTQYF.

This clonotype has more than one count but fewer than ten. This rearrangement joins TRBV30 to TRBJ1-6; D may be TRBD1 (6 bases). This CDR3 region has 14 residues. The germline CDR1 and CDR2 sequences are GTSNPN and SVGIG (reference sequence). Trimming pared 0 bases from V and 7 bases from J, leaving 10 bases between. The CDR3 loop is CAWSVGGQNSPLHF. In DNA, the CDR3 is TGTGCCTGGAGTGTTGGGGGCCAGAATTCACCCCTCCACTTT.

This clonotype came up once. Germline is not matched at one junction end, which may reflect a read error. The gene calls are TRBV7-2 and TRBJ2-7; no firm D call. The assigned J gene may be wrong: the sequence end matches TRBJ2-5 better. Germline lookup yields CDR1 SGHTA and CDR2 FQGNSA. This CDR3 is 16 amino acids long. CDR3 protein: CVSSLLTEGLDETQYF. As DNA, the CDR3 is TGTGTCAGCAGCTTATTAACAGAAGGGTTGGATGAGACCCAGTACTTC.

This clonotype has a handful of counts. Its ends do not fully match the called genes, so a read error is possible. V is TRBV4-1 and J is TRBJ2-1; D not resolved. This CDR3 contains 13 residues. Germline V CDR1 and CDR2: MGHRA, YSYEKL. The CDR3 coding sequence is TGCGCCAGCAGCCAAGATGTAATCGATGAGCAGTGCTTC. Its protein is CASSQDVIDEQCF.

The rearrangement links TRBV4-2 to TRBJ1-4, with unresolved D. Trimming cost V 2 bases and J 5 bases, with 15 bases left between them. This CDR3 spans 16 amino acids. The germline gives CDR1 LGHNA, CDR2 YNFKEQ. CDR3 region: CASSQSDGDRNEKLFF. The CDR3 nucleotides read TGTGCCAGCAGCCAATCTGATGGGGATCGGAATGAAAAACTGTTTTTT.

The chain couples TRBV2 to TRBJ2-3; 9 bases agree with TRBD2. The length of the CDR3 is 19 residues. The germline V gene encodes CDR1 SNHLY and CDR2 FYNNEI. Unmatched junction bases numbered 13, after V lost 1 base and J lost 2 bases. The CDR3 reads CASSEGVDSGGSDTDTQYF. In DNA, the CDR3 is TGTGCCAGCAGTGAAGGGGTTGATAGCGGGGGATCTGACACAGATACGCAGTATTTT.

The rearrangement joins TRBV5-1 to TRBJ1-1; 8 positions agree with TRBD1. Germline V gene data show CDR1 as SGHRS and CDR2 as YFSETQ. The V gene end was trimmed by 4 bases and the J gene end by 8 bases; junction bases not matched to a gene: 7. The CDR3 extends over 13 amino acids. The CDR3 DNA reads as TGCGCCAGCAGCCCCGTCGGACAGGGAGAAGCTTTCTTT. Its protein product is CASSPVGQGEAFF.

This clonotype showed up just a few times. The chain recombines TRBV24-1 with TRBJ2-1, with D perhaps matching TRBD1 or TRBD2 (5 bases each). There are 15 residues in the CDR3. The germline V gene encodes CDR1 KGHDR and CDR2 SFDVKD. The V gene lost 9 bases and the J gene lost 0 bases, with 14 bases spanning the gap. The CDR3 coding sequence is TGTGCCACCTCTGGGGGTTCCAGCTCCTACAATGAGCAGTTCTTC. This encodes CATSGGSSSYNEQFF.

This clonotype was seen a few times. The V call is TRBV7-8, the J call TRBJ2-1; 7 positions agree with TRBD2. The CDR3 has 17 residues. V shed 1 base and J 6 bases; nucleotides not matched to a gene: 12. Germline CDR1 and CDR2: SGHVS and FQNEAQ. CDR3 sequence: CASSLGGRGQGPNEQFF. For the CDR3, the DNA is TGTGCCAGCAGCTTAGGGGGGAGGGGCCAAGGCCCCAATGAGCAGTTCTTC.

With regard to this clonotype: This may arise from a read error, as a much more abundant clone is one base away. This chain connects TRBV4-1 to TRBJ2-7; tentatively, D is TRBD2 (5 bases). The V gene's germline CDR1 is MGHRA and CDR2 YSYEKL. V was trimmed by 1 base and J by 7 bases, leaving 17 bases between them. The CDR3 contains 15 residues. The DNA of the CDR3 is TGCGCCAGCAGCCAAGGAGGTGAGGGAAGAAGGGAGCAGTACTTC. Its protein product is CASSQGGEGRREQYF.

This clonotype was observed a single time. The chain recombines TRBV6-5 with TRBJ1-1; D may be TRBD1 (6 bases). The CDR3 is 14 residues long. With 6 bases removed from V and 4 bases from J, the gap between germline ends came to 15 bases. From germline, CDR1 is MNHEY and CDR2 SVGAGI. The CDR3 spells CASRNRQEATEAFF. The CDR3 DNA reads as TGTGCCAGCAGAAACCGACAGGAAGCCACTGAAGCTTTCTTT.

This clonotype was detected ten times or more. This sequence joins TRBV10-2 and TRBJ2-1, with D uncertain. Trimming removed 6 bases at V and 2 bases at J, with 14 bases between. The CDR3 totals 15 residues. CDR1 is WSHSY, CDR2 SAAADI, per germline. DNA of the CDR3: TGCGCCAGCAGCCAAGGGTCCCTCGCCTACAATGAGCAGTTCTTC. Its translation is CASSQGSLAYNEQFF.

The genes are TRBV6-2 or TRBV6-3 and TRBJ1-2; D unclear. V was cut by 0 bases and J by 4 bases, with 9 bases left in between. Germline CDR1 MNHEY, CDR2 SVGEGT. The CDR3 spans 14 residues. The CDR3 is CASSYSQTLYGYTF. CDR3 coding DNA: TGTGCCAGCAGTTACTCGCAGACGCTCTATGGCTACACCTTC.

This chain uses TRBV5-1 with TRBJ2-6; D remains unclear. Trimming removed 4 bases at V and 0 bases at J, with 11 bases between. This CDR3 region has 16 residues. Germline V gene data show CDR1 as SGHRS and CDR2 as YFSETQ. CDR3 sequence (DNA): TGCGCCAGCAGCCAGGACGTTACCTCTGGGGCCAACGTCCTGACTTTC. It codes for CASSQDVTSGANVLTF.

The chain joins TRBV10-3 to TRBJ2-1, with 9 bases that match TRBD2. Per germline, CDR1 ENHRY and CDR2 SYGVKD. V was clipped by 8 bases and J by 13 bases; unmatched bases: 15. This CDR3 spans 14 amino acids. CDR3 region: CAISLDGREGPQFF. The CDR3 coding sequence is TGTGCCATCTCTTTAGACGGGCGGGAGGGCCCCCAGTTCTTC.

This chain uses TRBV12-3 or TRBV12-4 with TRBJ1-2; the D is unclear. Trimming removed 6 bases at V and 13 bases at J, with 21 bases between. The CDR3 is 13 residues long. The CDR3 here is CASSPHENNARTF. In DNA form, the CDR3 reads TGTGCCAGCAGCCCCCATGAAAATAACGCACGCACCTTC.

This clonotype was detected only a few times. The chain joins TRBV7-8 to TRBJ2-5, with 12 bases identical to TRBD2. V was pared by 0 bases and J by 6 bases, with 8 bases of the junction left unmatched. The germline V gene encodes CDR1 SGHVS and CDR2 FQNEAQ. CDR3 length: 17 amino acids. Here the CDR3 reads CASSLALTSGSIKTQYF. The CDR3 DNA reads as TGTGCCAGCAGCTTAGCGTTGACTAGCGGGAGCATAAAGACCCAGTACTTC. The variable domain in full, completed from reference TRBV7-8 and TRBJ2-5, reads GAGVSQSPRYKVAKRGQDVALRCDPISGHVSLFWYQQALGQGPEFLTYFQNEAQLDKSGLPSDRFFAERPEGSVSTLKIQRTQQEDSAVYLCASSLALTSGSIKTQYFGPGTRLLVL.

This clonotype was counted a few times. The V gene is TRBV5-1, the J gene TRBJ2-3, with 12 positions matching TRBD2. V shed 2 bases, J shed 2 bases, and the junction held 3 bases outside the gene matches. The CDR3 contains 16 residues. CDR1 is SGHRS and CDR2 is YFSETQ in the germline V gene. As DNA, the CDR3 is TGCGCCAGCAGCTTCCGGACTAGCGGGGTCACAGATACGCAGTATTTT. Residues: CASSFRTSGVTDTQYF.

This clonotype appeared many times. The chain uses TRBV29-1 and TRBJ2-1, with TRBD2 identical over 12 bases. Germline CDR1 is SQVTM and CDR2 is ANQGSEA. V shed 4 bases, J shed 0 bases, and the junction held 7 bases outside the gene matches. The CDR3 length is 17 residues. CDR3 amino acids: CSVVRKTSGSSYNEQFF. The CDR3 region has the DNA TGCAGCGTTGTTCGGAAGACTAGCGGGAGCTCCTACAATGAGCAGTTCTTC.

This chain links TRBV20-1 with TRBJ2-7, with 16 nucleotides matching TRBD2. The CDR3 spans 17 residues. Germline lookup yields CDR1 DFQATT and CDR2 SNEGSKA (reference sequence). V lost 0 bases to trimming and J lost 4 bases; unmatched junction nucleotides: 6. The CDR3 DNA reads TGCAGTGCTAGAGATCTGATGGGACTAGCGGGAGGGTACGAGCAGTACTTC. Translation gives CSARDLMGLAGGYEQYF.